These 9 T cell receptor beta chains share one sample of origin, sequenced in a study of T cell repertoires in cytomegalovirus infection. TCRdb re-analysed the reads in MiXCR, keeping a single row per CDR3 protein. The sample holds about 830,000 distinct CDR3 sequences, approximately 32% seen once. For these TCRs, the target antigens are not known. Sequenced here: cultured CD8+ T cells from PBMCs, sampled from culture after CMV antigen stimulation. These receptors all come from a human donor in good health (CMV status not recorded). Some clones in this sample may be carry-over from other donors' samples.

This clonotype was seen more than once but under ten times. The V call is TRBV7-8, the J call TRBJ2-1; D is ambiguous. This CDR3 is built from 15 residues. V lost 5 bases and J 5 bases, leaving 16 bases between the germline ends. From germline, CDR1 is SGHVS and CDR2 FQNEAQ. CDR3: CASSGPRYLDNEQFF. CDR3 DNA: TGTGCCAGCAGCGGCCCGAGATACCTGGACAATGAGCAGTTCTTC.

The chain joins TRBV20-1 to TRBJ2-7; a weak D match, TRBD2 (6 bases). This CDR3 is built from 13 residues. The germline V gene encodes CDR1 DFQATT and CDR2 SNEGSKA (reference sequence). V was trimmed by 0 bases and J by 3 bases, leaving 9 bases between them. The CDR3 DNA reads TGCAGTGCTAGAGATGGAGGGTACTACGAGCAGTACGTC. Its translation is CSARDGGYYEQYV.

This clonotype was seen repeatedly, ten times or more. The chain joins TRBV4-1 to TRBJ1-2, with TRBD1 matching over 7 bases. The CDR3 extends over 15 amino acids. J gave up 2 bases and V 1 base, and 4 bases lay outside the gene matches. CDR1 and CDR2 from the germline V gene are MGHRA and YSYEKL. The CDR3 here is CASSQAGQANYGYTF. The DNA of the CDR3 is TGCGCCAGCAGCCAAGCCGGACAGGCGAACTATGGCTACACCTTC.

This clonotype was counted only a few times. This chain connects TRBV23-1 to TRBJ2-7, with D possibly being TRBD1 (6 bases). TRBV23-1 is filed as an ORF, its function uncertain. This CDR3 is 14 amino acids long. Trimming removed 2 bases at V and 3 bases at J, with 11 bases between. The CDR3 DNA reads TGCGCCAGCAGTCAACCGGGACACTACTACGAGCAGTACTTC. Protein sequence: CASSQPGHYYEQYF.

This chain links TRBV9 with TRBJ2-1, with a weak D call TRBD1 (6 bases). The ends were cut back, 7 bases at V and 0 bases at J, with 14 bases in the middle. Germline-derived CDR1 and CDR2 are SGDLS and YYNGEE. CDR3 size: 15 residues. In nucleotides, the CDR3 is TGTGCCAGCGGCATGGGGGCTAGCTCCTACAATGAGCAGTTCTTC. Encoded protein: CASGMGASSYNEQFF.

Only one count was recorded for this clonotype. This may come from a read error, since a much larger clone is one base off. This chain links TRBV6-1 with TRBJ2-1, with 9 bases that match TRBD2. Germline CDR1 reads MNHNS; CDR2 reads SASEGT. The length of the CDR3 is 15 residues. CDR3 DNA: TGTGTCTCGTTCCCACTAGCGGGTTACCACAATGAGCAGTTCTTC. Amino acid sequence: CVSFPLAGYHNEQFF.

The chain has TRBV29-1 and TRBJ1-2; TRBD1 is a possible D gene (5 bases). This CDR3 has 12 residues. V dropped 7 bases and J dropped 4 bases, with 13 bases sitting between them. Germline CDR1 and CDR2: SQVTM and ANQGSEA. This CDR3 reads CSASLDSYGYTF. In DNA form, the CDR3 reads TGCAGCGCTTCCCTCGACAGCTATGGCTACACCTTC.

This clonotype was observed a handful of times. The chain carries TRBV6-2 or TRBV6-3 and TRBJ2-7; TRBD2 aligns across 11 bases. The V gene end was trimmed by 7 bases and the J gene end by 3 bases; junction bases not matched to a gene: 8. This CDR3 is built from 15 residues. CDR1 and CDR2 (germline): MNHEY, SVGEGT. CDR3 loop: CASIGTSGGVYEQYV. The CDR3, as DNA: TGTGCCAGCATCGGAACTAGCGGGGGAGTCTACGAGCAGTACGTC.

The J gene is TRBJ1-6, the V gene TRBV27; D remains unclear. Germline V lookup: CDR1 MNHEY, CDR2 SMNVEV (reference sequence). The CDR3 runs 11 residues. V was shortened by 9 bases and J by 9 bases, with 9 bases between the two germline ends. DNA for the CDR3: TGTGCCAGTGGTTACGGTTCACCCCTCCACTTT. Protein sequence: CASGYGSPLHF.